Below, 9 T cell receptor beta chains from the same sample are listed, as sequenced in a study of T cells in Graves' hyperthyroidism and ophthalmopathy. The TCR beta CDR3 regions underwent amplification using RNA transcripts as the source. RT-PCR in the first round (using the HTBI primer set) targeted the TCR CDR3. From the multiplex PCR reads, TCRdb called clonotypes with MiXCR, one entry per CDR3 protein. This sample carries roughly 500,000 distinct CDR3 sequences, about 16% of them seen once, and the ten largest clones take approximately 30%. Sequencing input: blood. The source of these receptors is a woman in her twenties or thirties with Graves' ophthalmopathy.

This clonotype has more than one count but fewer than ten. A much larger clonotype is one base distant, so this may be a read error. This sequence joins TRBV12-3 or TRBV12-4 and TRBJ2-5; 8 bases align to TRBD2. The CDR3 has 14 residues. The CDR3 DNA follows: TGTGCCAGCAGTCCCGGGACTAGACAAGGGACCCAGTACTTC. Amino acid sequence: CASSPGTRQGTQYF.

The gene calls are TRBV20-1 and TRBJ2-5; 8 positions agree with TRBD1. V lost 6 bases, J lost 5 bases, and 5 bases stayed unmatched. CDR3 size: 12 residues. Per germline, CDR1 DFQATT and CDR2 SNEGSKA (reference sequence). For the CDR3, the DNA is TGCAGTGCCCAGGGGGCGGGCGAGACCCAGTACTTC. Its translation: CSAQGAGETQYF.

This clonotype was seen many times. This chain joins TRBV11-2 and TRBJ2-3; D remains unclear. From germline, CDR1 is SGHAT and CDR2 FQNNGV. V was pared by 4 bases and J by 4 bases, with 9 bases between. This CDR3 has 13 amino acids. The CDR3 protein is CASSSPRPDTQYF. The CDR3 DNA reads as TGTGCCAGCAGCTCCCCTCGGCCAGATACGCAGTATTTT.

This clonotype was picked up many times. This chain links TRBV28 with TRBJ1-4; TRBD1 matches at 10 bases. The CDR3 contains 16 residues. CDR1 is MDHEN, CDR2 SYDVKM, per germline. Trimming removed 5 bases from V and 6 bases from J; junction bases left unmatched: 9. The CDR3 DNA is TGTGCCAGCAGTCCACCGGACAGGGGGGCGGATGAAAAACTGTTTTTT. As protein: CASSPPDRGADEKLFF.

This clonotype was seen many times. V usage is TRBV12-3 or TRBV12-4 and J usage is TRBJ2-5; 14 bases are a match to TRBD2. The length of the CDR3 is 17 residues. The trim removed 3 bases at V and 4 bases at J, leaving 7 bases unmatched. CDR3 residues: CASSFSTSGRAGETQYF. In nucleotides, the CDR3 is TGTGCCAGCAGTTTCTCGACTAGCGGGAGGGCCGGAGAGACCCAGTACTTC.

CDR3 in DNA: TGCAGTGCTATAACGCTGGGACAGGGAATCGGGGAGCTGTTTTTT. It is translated as CSAITLGQGIGELFF. The chain joins TRBV20-1 to TRBJ2-2; 9 nucleotides align to TRBD1. Germline V gene sequence: CDR1 DFQATT, CDR2 SNEGSKA (reference sequence). J gave up 7 bases and V 4 bases, and 10 bases lay outside the gene matches. CDR3 length: 15 amino acids.

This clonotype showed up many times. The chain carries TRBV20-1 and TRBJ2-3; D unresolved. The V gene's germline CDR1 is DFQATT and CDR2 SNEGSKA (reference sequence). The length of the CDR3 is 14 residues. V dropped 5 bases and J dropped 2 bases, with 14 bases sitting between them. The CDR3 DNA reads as TGCAGTGCTCCGACCATACCACACACAGATACGCAGTATTTT. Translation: CSAPTIPHTDTQYF.

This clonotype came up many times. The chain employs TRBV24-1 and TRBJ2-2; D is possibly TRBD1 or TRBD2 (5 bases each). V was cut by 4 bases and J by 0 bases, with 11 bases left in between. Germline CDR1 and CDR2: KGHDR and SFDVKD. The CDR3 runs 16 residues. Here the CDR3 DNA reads TGTGCCACCAGTGAGTGGGACGGCACGAACACCGGGGAGCTGTTTTTT. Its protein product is CATSEWDGTNTGELFF.

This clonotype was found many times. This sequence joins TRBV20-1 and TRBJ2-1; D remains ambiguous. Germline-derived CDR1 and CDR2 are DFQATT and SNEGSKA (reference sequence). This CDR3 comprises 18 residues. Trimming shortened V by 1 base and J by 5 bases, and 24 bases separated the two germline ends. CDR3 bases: TGCAGTGCTAGAGGGGTGGTGGAAGGACCGCTACTCCACAATGAGCAGTTCTTC. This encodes CSARGVVEGPLLHNEQFF.